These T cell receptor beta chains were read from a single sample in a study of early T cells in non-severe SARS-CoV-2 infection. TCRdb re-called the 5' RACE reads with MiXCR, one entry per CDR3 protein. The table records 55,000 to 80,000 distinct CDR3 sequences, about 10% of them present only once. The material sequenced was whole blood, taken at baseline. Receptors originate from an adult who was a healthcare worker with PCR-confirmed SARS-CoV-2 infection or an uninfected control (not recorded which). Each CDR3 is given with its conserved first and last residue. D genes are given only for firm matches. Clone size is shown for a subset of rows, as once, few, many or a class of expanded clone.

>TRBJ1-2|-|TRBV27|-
CASSLLAGARYGYTF
TGTGCCAGCAGTTTATTGGCAGGGGCGCGCTATGGCTACACCTTC
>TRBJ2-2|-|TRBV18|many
CASSQTSLAGELFF
TGTGCCAGCTCCCAAACTAGCCTCGCCGGGGAGCTGTTTTTT
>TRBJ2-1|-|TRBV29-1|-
CSVPPPGTYNEQFF
TGCAGCGTTCCTCCTCCCGGGACGTACAATGAGCAGTTCTTC
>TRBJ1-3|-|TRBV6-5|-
CASSPYHRTNFFGNTIYF
TGTGCCAGCAGTCCCTACCACCGGACAAATTTTTTTGGAAACACCATATATTTT
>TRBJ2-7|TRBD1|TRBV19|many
CASSPGQGAHEQYF
TGTGCCAGTAGTCCAGGACAGGGGGCCCACGAGCAGTACTTC
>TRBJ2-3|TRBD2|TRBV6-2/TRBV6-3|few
CASSYSTSGSGADTQYF
TGTGCCAGCAGTTACTCGACTAGCGGCTCCGGGGCAGATACGCAGTATTTT
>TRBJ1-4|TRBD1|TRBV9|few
CASSGPGQGNEKLFF
TGTGCCAGCAGCGGCCCAGGACAGGGAAACGAAAAACTGTTTTTT
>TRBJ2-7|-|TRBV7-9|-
CASSIGPYEQYF
TGTGCCAGCAGCATCGGTCCCTACGAGCAGTACTTC
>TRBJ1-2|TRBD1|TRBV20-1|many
CSAPPGGDNYGYTF
TGCAGTGCCCCTCCAGGGGGCGATAACTATGGCTACACCTTC
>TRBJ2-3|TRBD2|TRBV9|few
CASSVTWASGRPGRLTDTQYF
TGTGCCAGCAGCGTAACCTGGGCTAGCGGGAGGCCCGGGAGACTCACAGATACGCAGTATTTT
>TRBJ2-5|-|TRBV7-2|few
CASSWTEGETQYF
TGTGCCAGCAGCTGGACGGAGGGGGAGACCCAGTACTTC
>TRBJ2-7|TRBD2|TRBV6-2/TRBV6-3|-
CASGKLAGAYEQYF
TGTGCCAGCGGGAAACTAGCGGGAGCCTACGAGCAGTACTTC
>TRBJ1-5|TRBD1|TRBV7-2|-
CASSPGQGRNQPQHF
TGTGCCAGCAGCCCTGGACAGGGGAGAAATCAGCCCCAGCATTTT
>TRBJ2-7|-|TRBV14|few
CASSQLLGVAAEQYF
TGTGCCAGCAGCCAGCTCCTAGGGGTTGCAGCCGAGCAGTACTTC
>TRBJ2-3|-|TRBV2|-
CASSARPPAESTDTQYF
TGTGCCAGCAGTGCGCGACCACCAGCGGAGAGCACAGATACGCAGTATTTT
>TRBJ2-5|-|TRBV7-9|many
CASTLDGAGTQYF
TGTGCCAGCACCCTAGACGGGGCGGGGACCCAGTACTTC
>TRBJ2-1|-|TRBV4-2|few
CASSQDLERVNNEQFF
TGTGCCAGCAGCCAAGATTTGGAGCGGGTCAACAATGAGCAGTTCTTC
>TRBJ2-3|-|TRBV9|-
CASSSLGTDTQYF
TGTGCCAGCAGCTCCCTAGGGACAGATACGCAGTATTTT
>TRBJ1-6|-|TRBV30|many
CAWSYTGLNNSPLHF
TGTGCCTGGAGCTACACAGGTTTAAATAATTCACCCCTCCACTTT
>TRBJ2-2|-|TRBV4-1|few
CASSQGHTGELFF
TGCGCCAGCAGCCAAGGTCACACCGGGGAGCTGTTTTTT
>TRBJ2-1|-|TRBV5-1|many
CASSLGGPEGEQFF
TGCGCCAGCAGCTTGGGCGGGCCCGAGGGTGAGCAGTTCTTC
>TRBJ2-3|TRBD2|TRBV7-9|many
CASSPSGGLTDTQYF
TGTGCCAGCAGCCCTAGCGGGGGCCTCACAGATACGCAGTATTTT
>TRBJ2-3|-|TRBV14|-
CASSQDWDKDTQYF
TGTGCCAGCAGCCAAGACTGGGACAAAGATACGCAGTATTTT
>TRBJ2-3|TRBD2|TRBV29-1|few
CSVEEGRGLDTQYF
TGCAGCGTTGAAGAGGGGAGGGGATTAGATACGCAGTATTTT
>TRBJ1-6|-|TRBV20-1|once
CSAATGDNSPLHF
TGCAGTGCAGCGACGGGGGATAATTCACCCCTCCACTTT
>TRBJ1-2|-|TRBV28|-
CASSLAGTDYGYTF
TGTGCCAGCAGTTTGGCAGGAACCGACTATGGCTACACCTTC
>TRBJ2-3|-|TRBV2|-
CASSGTVTDTQYF
TGTGCCAGCAGTGGGACAGTCACAGATACGCAGTATTTT
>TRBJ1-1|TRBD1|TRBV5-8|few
CASTLGQGNTEAFF
TGTGCCAGCACCCTTGGACAGGGGAACACTGAAGCTTTCTTT
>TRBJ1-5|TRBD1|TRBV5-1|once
CASSPGTGASNQPQHF
TGCGCTAGCAGCCCCGGAACAGGGGCAAGCAATCAGCCCCAGCATTTT
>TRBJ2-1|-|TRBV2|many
CASSDGAGAHNEQFF
TGTGCCAGCAGTGATGGGGCGGGGGCCCACAATGAGCAGTTCTTC
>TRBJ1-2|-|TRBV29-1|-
CSVDPRQGHGYTF
TGCAGCGTTGACCCCCGCCAGGGACATGGCTACACCTTC
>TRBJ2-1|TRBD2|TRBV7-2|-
CAGGVAGGPDFF
TGTGCCGGAGGGGTAGCGGGAGGGCCTGATTTCTTC
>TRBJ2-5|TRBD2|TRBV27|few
CASNQRGRSETQYF
TGTGCCAGTAACCAGCGGGGGAGGTCAGAGACCCAGTACTTC
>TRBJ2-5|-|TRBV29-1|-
CSVRRGLTETQYF
TGCAGCGTTCGACGGGGGCTGACGGAGACCCAGTACTTC
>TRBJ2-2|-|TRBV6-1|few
CASATVYNTGELFF
TGTGCCAGCGCGACAGTATACAACACCGGGGAGCTGTTTTTT
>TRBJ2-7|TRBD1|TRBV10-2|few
CASTGQGEQYF
TGCGCCAGCACTGGACAGGGTGAGCAGTACTTC
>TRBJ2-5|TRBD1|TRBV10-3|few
CAISQPETGQQETQYF
TGTGCCATCAGTCAGCCGGAGACAGGGCAACAAGAGACCCAGTACTTC
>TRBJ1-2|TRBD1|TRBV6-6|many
CASSYVTGTENYGYTF
TGTGCCAGCAGTTATGTAACCGGGACAGAAAACTATGGCTACACCTTC
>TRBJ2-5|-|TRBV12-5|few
CASGGRETQYF
TGTGCTAGTGGGGGCCGAGAGACCCAGTACTTC
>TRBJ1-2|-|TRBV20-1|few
CIAPRGYGYTF
TGCATCGCCCCCCGGGGCTATGGCTACACCTTC
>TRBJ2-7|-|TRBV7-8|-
CASSRLTVQDLYEQYF
TGTGCCAGCAGCCGCCTTACGGTACAGGACCTCTACGAGCAGTACTTC
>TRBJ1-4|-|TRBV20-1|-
CSARASTWELFF
TGCAGTGCTAGAGCTTCGACCTGGGAACTGTTTTTT
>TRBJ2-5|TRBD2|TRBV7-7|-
CASSLSGGIETQYF
TGTGCCAGCAGCCTTAGCGGGGGGATAGAGACCCAGTACTTC
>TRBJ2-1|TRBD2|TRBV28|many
CASRLALLYEQFF
TGTGCCAGCCGACTAGCGCTACTCTATGAGCAGTTCTTC
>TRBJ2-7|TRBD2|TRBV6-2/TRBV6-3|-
CASRTSGSSYEQYF
TGTGCCAGCCGGACTAGCGGATCCTCCTACGAGCAGTACTTC
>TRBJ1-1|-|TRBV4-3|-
CASSREGSTEAFF
TGCGCCAGCAGCAGGGAAGGTAGCACTGAAGCTTTCTTT
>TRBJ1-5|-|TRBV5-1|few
CASSSGAGQPQHF
TGCGCCAGCAGCTCGGGAGCCGGTCAGCCCCAGCATTTT
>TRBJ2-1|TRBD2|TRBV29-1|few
CSVDNSPSGGMNEQFF
TGCAGCGTTGATAACAGCCCTAGCGGGGGGATGAATGAGCAGTTCTTC
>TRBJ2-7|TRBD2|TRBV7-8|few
CASSSTSGSQYEQYF
TGTGCCAGCAGTTCGACTAGCGGGAGTCAATACGAGCAGTACTTC
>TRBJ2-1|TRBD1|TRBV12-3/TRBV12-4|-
CASSSRTGGNEQFF
TGTGCCAGCAGTTCCAGGACAGGGGGTAATGAGCAGTTCTTC
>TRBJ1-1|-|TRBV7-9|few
CASTRKEVNTEAFF
TGTGCCAGCACCCGAAAAGAGGTGAACACTGAAGCTTTCTTT
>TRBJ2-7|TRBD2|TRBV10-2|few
CASSESLAGGLYEQYF
TGCGCCAGCAGTGAGTCGTTGGCGGGAGGCCTCTACGAGCAGTACTTC
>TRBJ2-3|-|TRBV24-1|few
CATSDKRGTDTQYF
TGTGCCACCAGTGATAAGCGGGGCACAGATACGCAGTATTTT
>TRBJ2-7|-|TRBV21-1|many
CASSKGRKLCGLGIHEQYF
TGTGCCAGCAGCAAAGGGAGGAAGTTATGTGGACTCGGTATCCACGAGCAGTACTTC
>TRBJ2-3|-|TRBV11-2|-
CASSLLPDTQYF
TGTGCCAGCAGCCTTCTCCCGGATACGCAGTATTTT
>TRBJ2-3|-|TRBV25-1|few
CASSEGVSTGSDTQYF
TGTGCCAGCAGTGAAGGAGTGAGTACTGGTTCAGATACGCAGTATTTT
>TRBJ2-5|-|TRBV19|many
CASSMVATETQYF
TGTGCCAGTAGTATGGTAGCGACCGAGACCCAGTACTTC
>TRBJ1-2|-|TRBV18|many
CASSPPQGRTYGYTF
TGTGCCAGCTCACCACCCCAGGGGCGGACGTATGGCTACACCTTC
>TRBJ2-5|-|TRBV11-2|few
CASSFGYQETQYF
TGTGCCAGCAGCTTTGGGTACCAAGAGACCCAGTACTTC